This T cell receptor (beta chain) was profiled in a study of Tregs in tolerant kidney transplant recipients. Thawed PBMCs were FACS-sorted into unstimulated CD4+CD25+CD127- regulatory T cells, CD4+CD25- non-regulatory cells, CD4 and CD8 cells. The CDR3 runs to 14 residues. V trimming: 5 bases; J trimming: 5 bases; junction bases outside the gene matches: 6. The germline V gene encodes CDR1 LGHNT and CDR2 FRNRAP. Sequencing used immunoSEQ multiplex PCR; TCRdb keeps in-frame clones, though not all of them. The sample consists of over 60,000 clones, around 90% of them appearing once. The sequencing here drew on CD4+ T cells from blood, taken before the transplant. The rearrangement uses TRBV12-5 and TRBJ2-7, with 10 bases matching TRBD1. The source of this sequence is a human donor who received a combined kidney and bone marrow transplant. The CDR3 is CASGTGQGRDEQYF. In DNA form, the CDR3 reads TGTGCTAGTGGTACGGGACAGGGGAGGGACGAGCAGTACTTC.